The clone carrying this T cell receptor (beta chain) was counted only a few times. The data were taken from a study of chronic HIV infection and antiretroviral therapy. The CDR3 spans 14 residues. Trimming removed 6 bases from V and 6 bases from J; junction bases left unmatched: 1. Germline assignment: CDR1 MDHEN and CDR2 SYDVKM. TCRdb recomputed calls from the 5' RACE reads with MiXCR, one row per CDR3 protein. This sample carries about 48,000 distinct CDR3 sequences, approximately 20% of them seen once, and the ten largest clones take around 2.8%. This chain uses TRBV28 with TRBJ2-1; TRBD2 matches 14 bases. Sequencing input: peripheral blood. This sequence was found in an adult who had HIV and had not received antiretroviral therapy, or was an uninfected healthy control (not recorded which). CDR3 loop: CASRGLAGVNEQFF. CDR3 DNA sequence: TGTGCCAGCAGGGGACTAGCGGGAGTCAATGAGCAGTTCTTC. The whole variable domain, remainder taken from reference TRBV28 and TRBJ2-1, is DVKVTQSSRYLVKRTGEKVFLECVQDMDHENMFWYRQDPGLGLRLIYFSYDVKMKEKGDIPEGYSVSREKKERFSLILESASTNQTSMYLCASRGLAGVNEQFFGPGTRLTVL.